The entry below gives a single TCR beta chain sequence along with its context. Antigen: not known. The sample belongs to a study of T cell repertoires in cytomegalovirus infection. Overall study context: CMV epitopes used comprised recently identified HLA-C-restricted ones and well-studied HLA-B-restricted ones. In public TCR beta signatures, there were indications of both CMV infection and matching HLA type. Study findings and constraints: CMV-specific TCR beta clonotypes restricted by HLA-C were the ones dominating the ex vivo response.

One entry per CDR3 protein results from TCRdb running MiXCR on the reads. The table includes 400,000 to 600,000 distinct CDR3 sequences, under 55% detected once. Looked up from germline, CDR1 is SNHLY and CDR2 is FYNNEI. CDR3 length: 16 residues. V shed 3 bases and J 7 bases; nucleotides not matched to a gene: 6. The V gene is TRBV2, the J gene TRBJ2-1; 13 bases align to TRBD2. The sequencing here drew on cultured PBMCs, taken from culture after CMV antigen stimulation. This TCR came from a human donor in good health (CMV status not recorded). Some clones in this sample may be carry-over from other donors' samples. CDR3 region: CASSDTSGRVMNEQFF. Written as DNA, the CDR3 is TGTGCCAGCAGTGACACTAGCGGGAGGGTTATGAATGAGCAGTTCTTC.